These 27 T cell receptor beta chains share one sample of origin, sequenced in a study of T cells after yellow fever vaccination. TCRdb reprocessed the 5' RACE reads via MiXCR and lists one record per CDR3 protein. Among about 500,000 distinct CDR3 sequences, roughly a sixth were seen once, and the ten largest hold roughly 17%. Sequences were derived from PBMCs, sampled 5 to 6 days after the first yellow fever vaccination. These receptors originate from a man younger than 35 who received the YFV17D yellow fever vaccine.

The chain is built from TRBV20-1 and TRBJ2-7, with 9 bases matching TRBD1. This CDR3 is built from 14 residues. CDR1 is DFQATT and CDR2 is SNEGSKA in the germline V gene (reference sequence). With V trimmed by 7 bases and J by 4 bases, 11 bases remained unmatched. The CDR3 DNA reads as TGCAGTGGCTCCGGAGGGACAGGGATTTACGAGCAGTACGTC. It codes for CSGSGGTGIYEQYV.

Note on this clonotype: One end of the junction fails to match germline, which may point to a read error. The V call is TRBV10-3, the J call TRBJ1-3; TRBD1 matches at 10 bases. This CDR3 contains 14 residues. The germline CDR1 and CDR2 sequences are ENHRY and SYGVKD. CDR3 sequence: CAISGGTGEWVADF. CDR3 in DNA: TGTGCCATCAGTGGCGGGACAGGGGAATGGGTTGCGGATTTT.

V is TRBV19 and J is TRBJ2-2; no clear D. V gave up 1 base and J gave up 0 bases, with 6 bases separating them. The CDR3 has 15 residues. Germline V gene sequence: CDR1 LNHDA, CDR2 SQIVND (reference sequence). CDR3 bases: TGTGCCAGTAGTATAGCCGGATCGAACACCGGGGAGCTGTTTTTT. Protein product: CASSIAGSNTGELFF.

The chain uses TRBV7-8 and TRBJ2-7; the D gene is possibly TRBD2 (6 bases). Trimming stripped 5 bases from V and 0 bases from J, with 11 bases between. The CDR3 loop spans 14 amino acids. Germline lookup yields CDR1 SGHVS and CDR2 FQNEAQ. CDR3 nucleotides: TGTGCCAGCAGCCGTCACGGGAGCTCCTACGAGCAGTACTTC. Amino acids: CASSRHGSSYEQYF.

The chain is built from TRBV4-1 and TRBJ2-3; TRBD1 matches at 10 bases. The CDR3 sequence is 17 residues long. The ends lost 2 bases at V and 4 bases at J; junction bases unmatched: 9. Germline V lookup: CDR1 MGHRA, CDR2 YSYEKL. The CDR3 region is CASSQPGQGYSADTQYF. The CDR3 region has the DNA TGCGCCAGCAGCCAACCGGGACAGGGGTATTCGGCAGATACGCAGTATTTT.

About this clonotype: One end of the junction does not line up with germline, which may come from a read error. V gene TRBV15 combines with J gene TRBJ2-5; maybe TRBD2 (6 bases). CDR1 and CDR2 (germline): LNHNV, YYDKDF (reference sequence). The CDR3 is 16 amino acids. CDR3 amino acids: CATSGLRRGVQENQYF. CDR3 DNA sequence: TGTGCCACCAGCGGCCTCCGCCGCGGGGTACAAGAGAACCAGTACTTC.

CDR3: CASNADPTFQPQHF. CDR3 in DNA: TGTGCCAGTAACGCGGACCCGACTTTCCAGCCCCAGCATTTT. The chain employs TRBV19 and TRBJ1-5; D is unclear. Between the trimmed V and J ends, which lost 7 bases and 7 bases, there was a span of 17 bases. The CDR3 runs 14 residues. Germline loops: CDR1 LNHDA, CDR2 SQIVND (reference sequence).

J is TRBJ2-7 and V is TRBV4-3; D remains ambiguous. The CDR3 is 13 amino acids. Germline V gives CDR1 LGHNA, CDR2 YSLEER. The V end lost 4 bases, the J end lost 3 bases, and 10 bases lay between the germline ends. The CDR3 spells CASSPFRNYEQYF. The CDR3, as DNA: TGCGCCAGCAGCCCGTTCAGAAACTACGAGCAGTACTTC.

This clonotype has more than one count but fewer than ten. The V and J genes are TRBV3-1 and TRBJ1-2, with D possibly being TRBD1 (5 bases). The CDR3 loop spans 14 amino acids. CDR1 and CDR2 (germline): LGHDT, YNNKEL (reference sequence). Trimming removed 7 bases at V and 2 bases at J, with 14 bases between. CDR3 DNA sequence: TGTGCCAGCACCCTTGGGGCAGTAAACTATGGCTACACCTTC. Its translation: CASTLGAVNYGYTF. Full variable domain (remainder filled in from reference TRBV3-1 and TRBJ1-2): DTAVSQTPKYLVTQMGNDKSIKCEQNLGHDTMYWYKQDSKKFLKIMFSYNNKELIINETVPNRFSPKSPDKAHLNLHINSLELGDSAVYFCASTLGAVNYGYTFGSGTRLTVV.

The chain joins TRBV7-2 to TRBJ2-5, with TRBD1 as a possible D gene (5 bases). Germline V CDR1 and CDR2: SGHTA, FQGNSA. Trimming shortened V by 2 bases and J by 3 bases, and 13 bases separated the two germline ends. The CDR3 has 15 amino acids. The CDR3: CASSLFQGFEETQYF. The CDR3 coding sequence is TGTGCCAGCAGCTTATTTCAGGGTTTCGAAGAGACCCAGTACTTC.

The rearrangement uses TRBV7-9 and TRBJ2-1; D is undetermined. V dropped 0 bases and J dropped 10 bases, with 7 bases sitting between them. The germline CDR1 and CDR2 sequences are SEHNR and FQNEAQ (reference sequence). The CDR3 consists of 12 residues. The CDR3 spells CASSLASNEQFF. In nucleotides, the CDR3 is TGTGCCAGCAGCTTAGCCAGCAACGAGCAGTTCTTC.

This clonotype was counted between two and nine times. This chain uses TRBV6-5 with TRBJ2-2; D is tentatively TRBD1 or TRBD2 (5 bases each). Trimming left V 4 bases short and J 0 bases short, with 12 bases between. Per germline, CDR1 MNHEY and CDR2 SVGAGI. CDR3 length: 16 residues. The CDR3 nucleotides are TGTGCCAGCAGTTGGGCCGGGACCACGAACACCGGGGAGCTGTTTTTT. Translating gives CASSWAGTTNTGELFF.

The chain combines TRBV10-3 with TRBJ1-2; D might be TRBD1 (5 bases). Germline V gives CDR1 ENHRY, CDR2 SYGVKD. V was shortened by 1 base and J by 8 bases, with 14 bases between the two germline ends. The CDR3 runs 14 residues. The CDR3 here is CAISELTVPRGYTF. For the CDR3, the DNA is TGTGCCATCAGTGAGTTGACAGTTCCTAGGGGCTACACCTTC.

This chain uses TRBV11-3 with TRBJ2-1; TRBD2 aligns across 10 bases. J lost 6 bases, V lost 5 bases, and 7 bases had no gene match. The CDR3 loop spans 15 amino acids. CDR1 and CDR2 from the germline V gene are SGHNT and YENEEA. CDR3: CASSRSSGGTNEQFF. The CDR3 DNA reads TGTGCCAGCAGCCGGAGTAGCGGGGGGACCAATGAGCAGTTCTTC.

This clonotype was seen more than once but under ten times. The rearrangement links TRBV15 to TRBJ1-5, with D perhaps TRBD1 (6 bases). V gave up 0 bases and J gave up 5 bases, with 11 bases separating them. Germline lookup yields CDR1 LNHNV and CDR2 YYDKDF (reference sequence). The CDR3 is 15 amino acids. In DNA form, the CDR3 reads TGTGCCACCAGCAGAGAACAGGGCTGGTATCAGCCCCAGCATTTT. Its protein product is CATSREQGWYQPQHF.

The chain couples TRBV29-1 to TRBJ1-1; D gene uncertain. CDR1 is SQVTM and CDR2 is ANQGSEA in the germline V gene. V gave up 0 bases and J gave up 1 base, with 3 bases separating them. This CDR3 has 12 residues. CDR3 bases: TGCAGCGTTGAAGAGGCGAACACTGAAGCTTTCTTT. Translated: CSVEEANTEAFF.

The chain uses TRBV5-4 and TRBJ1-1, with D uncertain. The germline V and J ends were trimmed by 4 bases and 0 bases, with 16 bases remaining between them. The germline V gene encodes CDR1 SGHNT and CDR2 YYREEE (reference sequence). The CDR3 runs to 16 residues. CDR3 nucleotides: TGTGCCAGCAGCCCGACCGTAGGGCAGATGAACACTGAAGCTTTCTTT. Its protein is CASSPTVGQMNTEAFF.

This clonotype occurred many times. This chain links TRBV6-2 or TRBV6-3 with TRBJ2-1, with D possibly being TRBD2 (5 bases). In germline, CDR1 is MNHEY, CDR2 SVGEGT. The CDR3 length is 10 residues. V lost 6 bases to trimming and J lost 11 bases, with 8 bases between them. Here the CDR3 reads CASRGAQQFF. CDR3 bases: TGTGCCAGCAGGGGAGCCCAGCAGTTCTTC.

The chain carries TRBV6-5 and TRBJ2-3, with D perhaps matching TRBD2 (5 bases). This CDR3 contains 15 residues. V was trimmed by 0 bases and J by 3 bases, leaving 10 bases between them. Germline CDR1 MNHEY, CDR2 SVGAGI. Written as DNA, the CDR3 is TGTGCCAGCAGTTACTCTCGGGGTGGTACAGATACGCAGTATTTT. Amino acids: CASSYSRGGTDTQYF.

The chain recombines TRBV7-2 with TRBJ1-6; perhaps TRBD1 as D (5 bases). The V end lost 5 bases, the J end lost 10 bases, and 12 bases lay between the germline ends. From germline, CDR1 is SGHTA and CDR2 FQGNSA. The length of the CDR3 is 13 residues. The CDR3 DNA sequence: TGTGCCAGCAGCGCTGACGGGGACTCACCCCTCCACTTT. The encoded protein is CASSADGDSPLHF.

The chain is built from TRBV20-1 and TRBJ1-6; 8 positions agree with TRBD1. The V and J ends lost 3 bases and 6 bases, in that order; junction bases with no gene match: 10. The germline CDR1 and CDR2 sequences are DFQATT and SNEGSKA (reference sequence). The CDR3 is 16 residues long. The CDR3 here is CSASSQGAGGNSPLHF. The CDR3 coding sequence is TGCAGTGCTAGTTCGCAGGGGGCGGGGGGTAATTCACCCCTCCACTTT.

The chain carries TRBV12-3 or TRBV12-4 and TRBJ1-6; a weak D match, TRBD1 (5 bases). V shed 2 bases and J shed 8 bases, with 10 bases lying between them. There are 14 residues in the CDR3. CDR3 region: CASSLKGQHSPLHF. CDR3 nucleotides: TGTGCCAGCAGTTTAAAGGGGCAGCATTCACCCCTCCACTTT.

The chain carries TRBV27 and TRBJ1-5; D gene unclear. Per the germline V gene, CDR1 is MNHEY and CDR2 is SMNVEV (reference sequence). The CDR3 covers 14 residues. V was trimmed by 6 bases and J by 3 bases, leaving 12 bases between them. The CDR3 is CASSFAGYNQPQHF. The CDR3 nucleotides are TGTGCCAGCAGCTTCGCGGGGTACAATCAGCCCCAGCATTTT.

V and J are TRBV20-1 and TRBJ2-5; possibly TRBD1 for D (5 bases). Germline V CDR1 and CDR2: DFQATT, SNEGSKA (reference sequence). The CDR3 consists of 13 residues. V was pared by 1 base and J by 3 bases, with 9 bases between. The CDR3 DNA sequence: TGCAGTGCTAGAGGGACAAGGAAAGAGACCCAGTACTTC. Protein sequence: CSARGTRKETQYF.

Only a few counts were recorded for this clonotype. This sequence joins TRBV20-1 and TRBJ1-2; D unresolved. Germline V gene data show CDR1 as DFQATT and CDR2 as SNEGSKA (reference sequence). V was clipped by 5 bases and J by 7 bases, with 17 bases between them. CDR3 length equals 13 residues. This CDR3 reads CSASSKQGSGYTF. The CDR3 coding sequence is TGCAGTGCTTCAAGCAAACAAGGCAGTGGCTACACCTTC.

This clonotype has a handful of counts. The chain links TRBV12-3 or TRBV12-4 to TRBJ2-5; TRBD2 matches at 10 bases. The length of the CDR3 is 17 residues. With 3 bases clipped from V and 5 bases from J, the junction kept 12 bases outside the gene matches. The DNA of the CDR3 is TGTGCCAGCAGTTTTCGGTGGAGTAGCGGGGGGAGTGAGACCCAGTACTTC. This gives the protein CASSFRWSSGGSETQYF.

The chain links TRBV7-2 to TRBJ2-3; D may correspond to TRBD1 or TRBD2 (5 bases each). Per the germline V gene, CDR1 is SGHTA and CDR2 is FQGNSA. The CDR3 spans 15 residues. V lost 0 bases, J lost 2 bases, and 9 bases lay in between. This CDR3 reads CASSLALGATDTQYF. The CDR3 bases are TGTGCCAGCAGCTTAGCGCTCGGGGCCACAGATACGCAGTATTTT.